This T cell receptor beta chain was captured in a study of cytomegalovirus exposure and HLA in healthy donors listed by TCRdb under 2017. Concerning the study at large: An earlier analysis of some 550 of the donors reported approximately 290 Gb of sequence data and some 100 million unique TCR beta sequences from about 179 million T cells. An early release that covered several hundred HLA-typed donors contained approximately 290 gigabases of sequencing data and tens of millions of unique TCR sequences. Of the roughly 400 genotyped donors, 65% to 90% were placed in the genetic ancestry cluster associated with self-reported Caucasian donors. The aim of the study was to test whether cataloging public T cell receptors could identify signatures of past pathogen exposure. The T cell repertoires of 666 subjects were profiled by immunosequencing and related to cytomegalovirus serostatus. Along with the 666-subject first cohort, a separate validation cohort of some 130 different subjects was used. High-throughput TCR immunosequencing, statistical association of individual TCRs with disease status, and machine learning were combined to predict cytomegalovirus infection status. A later analysis re-examined previously published TCR beta repertoires from 500 to 700 donors and added high-resolution HLA genotyping to investigate patterns of TCR occurrence. The later analysis used no new phenotypic data to find candidate immune exposures, relying instead on TCR beta sequences and their occurrence across donors. An earlier analysis of approximately 630 of the donors applied high-throughput TCR beta sequencing to assess whether each TCR beta V gene segment acted as functional or pseudogenic. Donor age, sex, ethnicity and CMV serostatus were compiled alongside the repertoire data. In a later genetic analysis, genome-wide SNP genotypes for about three fifths of the roughly 670 donors were used, and that subset was treated as a discovery cohort. All discovery cohort repertoires had been generated using a single sequencing platform. Class I and class II HLA loci were covered by the typing at four-digit resolution. Typing coverage varied by locus: about 629-640 donors for A, B, C, DRB1 and DQB1; around 560 for DQA1; about 590 for DPA1; around 490 for DPB1. Because of strong linkage in the cohort, four or five DR-DQ haplotypes were treated as single units for association and clustering. Among several hundred genotyped donors of the cohort, an average of around 250,000 unique TCR beta nucleotide sequences was sequenced per donor, of which about 19% were non-productive.

The method behind the library was the immunoSEQ multiplex PCR assay. The multiplex PCR relied on a mix of 60 forward primers for TCR Vbeta segments and 13 reverse primers for TCR Jbeta segments. The CDR3 region of rearranged TCR beta genes was amplified from genomic DNA with a multiplex PCR assay. The amplified TCR beta libraries were sequenced on the Illumina HiSeq System as 87-base-pair reads. From the authors' description of their analysis: In a later analysis, approximately 74 million unique TCR beta chains were counted across the approximately 620 repertoires, and approximately 9.9 million of these chains were shared by at least two donors. Raw reads were error-corrected and collapsed into unique sequences by a nearest-neighbor algorithm in which closely related sequences were merged to remove PCR and sequencing errors. Alignment of CDR3 sequences to IMGT reference sequences was used to assign V, D and J gene segments. For a sequence to be retained, a match of at least six nucleotides was required to both a V gene segment and a J gene segment. Rearrangements were classified as productive when the CDR3 lacked stop codons and remained in frame with V and J, and all other rearrangements were classified as non-productive. CDR3 was defined according to IMGT convention as the region running from the second conserved V-encoded cysteine to the conserved J-encoded phenylalanine. The earlier analysis of 550 to 650 of the donors excluded any sequence lacking an unambiguous match to a single V gene segment. In an earlier analysis of 450 to 750 of the donors, a V segment was called functional when productive rearrangements were above 56.7%, and segregating when the standard deviation between donors exceeded 5%. A statistical classification framework was developed to diagnose cytomegalovirus status using the catalog of TCR beta chain sequences. V and J gene assignment, in a later analysis, came from comparing TCR nucleotide sequences with IMGT/GENE-DB human TR gene sequences. In a later analysis, CDR3 sequences and most-parsimonious VDJ recombination scenarios were assigned using the TCRdist pipeline. In a later analysis, each TCR beta chain was defined by its CDR3 amino acid sequence together with its V-gene family, and reads without a unique V-gene family were excluded. To address suspected cross-contamination and a sequencing artifact, a later analysis removed approximately 590 highly shared, low-generation-probability nucleotide sequences. A later analysis calculated a clonal expansion index for each public chain from normalized within-repertoire ranks of inferred template counts. A later analysis computed generation probabilities with a VDJ recombination model fitted to out-of-frame rearrangements, and checked the results against IGoR. Hypergeometric tests were used in a later analysis to score TCR-TCR, TCR-HLA and TCR-CMV co-occurrence, with a repertoire-size bias correction applied to the TCR pairs. A later analysis estimated false discovery rates by permuting HLA or CMV assignments 20 times. In a later analysis, co-occurring TCRs were grouped using DBSCAN, with TCRdist sequence similarity added in when clustering inside HLA-allele-positive subsets. Repertoires with fewer than 30,000 or more than 120,000 public chains, plus five repertoires with anomalous nucleotide sharing, were excluded from co-occurrence clustering. TCRdb re-hosts the immuneACCESS table, in-frame sequences only. Its copies lack some clones; in the studies checked, an unresolved V gene accounts for under half of them, and the cause for the rest is not known. V and J calls and clone size come straight from that table; D and trimming were deduced from the DNA. This sample gives about 94,000 clones in total; around 80% of them show up just once. The top ten clones comprise about 0.71% of the sample.

This clone was picked up a small number of times. The antigen it binds to is not known. Per-base qualities were not stored, and no clone one base away is much larger. Beyond this particular receptor, the publication reports: The sequencing pipeline was judged likely to have produced a cluster of highly shared sequence variants as a technical artifact. A later analysis found that HLA-associated TCR beta chains were more clonally expanded and had lower generation probabilities than equally common non-associated chains. Immune exposure information for the cohort was limited to CMV serostatus. HLA typing was unavailable for some donors at each locus, so association tests used only the typed subset. Linkage disequilibrium might explain the correlated functional status among segregating V segments, but an unknown experimental factor could not be excluded. The presence/absence analyses assumed that sequencing depth was roughly uniform across donors, and that assumption may not be true. Because counts were too low, roughly 16 rarely observed V segments, including chromosome 9 orphons, were excluded from the earlier analysis of several hundred of the donors. Three of the identified cytomegalovirus-associated TCR beta chains were confirmed in vitro to be specific for cytomegalovirus antigens. When HLA alleles, especially DR and DQ, strongly co-occurred, TCR associations were difficult to assign to individual alleles. Specific HLA alleles were associated with 16,951 TCR beta sequences at a false discovery rate of 0.05 in a later analysis. Cytomegalovirus status was reported to be diagnosed by the classifier with high specificity and sensitivity in both the original and validation cohorts. In a later analysis, TCR association rates were found to vary across HLA loci, with the most associated TCRs seen for DRB1 alleles and the fewest for HLA-C alleles. In a later analysis, most CMV-associated TCR beta chains were found to appear HLA-restricted, with HLA associations seemingly driven largely by CMV exposure. In a later genetic analysis, fewer N-insertions in productive TCRs were reported among donors in an Asian-associated ancestry cluster than the roughly 640-donor mean. In the study, around 160 TCR beta chains were listed as associated with cytomegalovirus. In a later analysis, several top co-occurrence clusters were reported to appear linked to parvovirus B19, influenza, CMV and Epstein-Barr virus. A further reported finding was that TCR beta sequences accurately predicted the HLA-A and HLA-B alleles for most subjects in the first cohort. Some IMGT-functional V segments, including TRBV6-2 and TRBV6-3, could not be distinguished by the 87-base-pair reads and were therefore excluded. In a later genetic analysis, a missense DCLRE1C variant was associated with V-gene and J-gene trimming of TCR beta chains, and the association was replicated in an independent cohort. An earlier analysis of approximately 500 of the donors showed that most TCR beta V segments appeared in productive rearrangements either about 87% or about 30% of the time, which broadly matched IMGT annotations. The authors suggested that the approach could potentially be extended to other disease states and immunological phenotypes. The cohort was sequenced for TCR beta chains only, and without alpha or paired-chain data the features that could be detected were limited. Most TCR sequences were seen in very few donors, while some public TCRs were found in many individuals.

The cohort consisted of more than 650 healthy bone marrow donors. At the time of sampling, every cohort member was nominally healthy, though immune exposures that went unrecorded were likely present. The donor was CMV seronegative and was included in the group of 352 seronegative cohort members. Every donor gave a peripheral blood sample, and the peripheral blood mononuclear cells from that sample were used for TCR beta sequencing. Genomic DNA extraction from the blood cell samples was performed with the Qiagen DNeasy Blood Extraction Kit. The CDR1 and CDR2 encoded by the germline V gene are MNHEY and SVGAGI. The V end gives up 0 bases and the J end 3 bases, leaving 4 bases in the junction not matched to a gene. The CDR3 sequence holds 15 residues, the cysteine and phenylalanine included. Only CDR3 DNA is held: 45 bases, read in frame from base 1.

The chain uses TRBV6-5 and TRBJ2-7; TRBD1 fits 8 bases in the junction. The source of this sequence is a woman aged 55-70 years in good health and CMV-seronegative. The specimen was PBMCs. The DNA is TGTGCCAGCAGTTACTCGAACACAGGGGGCTACGAGCAGTACTTC. Its protein product is CASSYSNTGGYEQYF.